This T cell receptor beta chain emerged from a study of blood T cell repertoires in COVID-19. Original processing notes: For nucleated cells, counts were estimated from reference gene primer amplification. The protocol was immunoSEQ multiplex PCR, while the TCRdb copy is restricted to in-frame clones and leaves out a portion. V, J and clone size were drawn from that table, and D and trimming were deduced from the DNA. The sample lists approximately 250,000 clones, around nine tenths occurring once. CDR3 length: 15 residues. The ends lost 4 bases at V and 9 bases at J; junction bases unmatched: 7. Germline CDR1 is SNHLY and CDR2 is FYNNEI.

This TCR was sampled from a young man with COVID-19, enrolled during active disease. This chain connects TRBV2 to TRBJ2-1; 12 bases are shared with TRBD1. Sequenced sample: peripheral blood. The DNA of the CDR3 is TGTGCCAGCAGTGCGGGACAGGGGGCGTCCAGTGAGCAGTTCTTC. The encoded protein is CASSAGQGASSEQFF.